A single sample gave rise to the 19 T cell receptor beta chains below, sequenced in a study of blood T cells in healthy people across ages. Sample-barcoded 5' priming and a J-beta primer mix drove a second PCR of about 7 to 12 cycles. TCRdb re-analysed the 5' RACE reads in MiXCR, keeping a single row per CDR3 protein. The data show over 1,500,000 distinct CDR3 sequences, with about 50% seen just once and around 2.1% held by the top ten. The sample was blood. The receptors stem from a woman aged 40-49 years in good health.

The chain couples TRBV20-1 to TRBJ2-1, with TRBD2 identical over 8 bases. Germline values: CDR1 DFQATT, CDR2 SNEGSKA (reference sequence). The junction had 24 bases not matched to a gene; V was cut back by 6 bases and J by 8 bases. The CDR3 has 18 amino acids. CDR3 region: CSAPRRRRGEIYWDEQFF. Here the CDR3 DNA reads TGCAGTGCGCCCCGGAGGAGGCGGGGGGAAATTTATTGGGATGAGCAGTTCTTC.

This chain uses TRBV4-3 with TRBJ2-5; D may match TRBD1 or TRBD2 (6 bases each). The CDR3 is 16 amino acids. Looked up from germline, CDR1 is LGHNA and CDR2 is YSLEER. V was pared by 4 bases and J by 5 bases, with 20 bases between. The CDR3 is CASSPILGGVGETQYF. As DNA, the CDR3 is TGCGCCAGCAGCCCAATCCTCGGGGGCGTAGGGGAGACCCAGTACTTC.

The gene calls are TRBV7-2 and TRBJ2-7; 7 positions agree with TRBD1. Germline V CDR1 and CDR2: SGHTA, FQGNSA. The CDR3 consists of 16 residues. With V trimmed by 1 base and J by 2 bases, 8 bases remained unmatched. CDR3 in amino acids: CASSLGTGQAPYEQYF. The DNA of the CDR3 is TGTGCCAGCAGCTTAGGGACCGGACAGGCCCCCTACGAGCAGTACTTC.

This chain's CDR3 is CSVEKRRQEYGYTF. Written as DNA, the CDR3 is TGCAGCGTTGAAAAAAGGCGTCAGGAGTATGGCTACACCTTC. The J gene is TRBJ1-2, the V gene TRBV29-1; no firm D call. Trimming took 2 bases from V and 5 from J, leaving 15 bases between them. Germline CDR1 and CDR2: SQVTM and ANQGSEA. This CDR3 is built from 14 residues.

The genes are TRBV24-1 and TRBJ2-3, with TRBD2 matching 11 bases. This CDR3 contains 16 residues. Germline CDR1 and CDR2: KGHDR and SFDVKD. The ends lost 3 bases at V and 8 bases at J; junction bases unmatched: 9. DNA for the CDR3: TGTGCCACCAGTGATCTGGGACTAGCGGAAAGGGGTACGCAGTATTTT. It yields the protein CATSDLGLAERGTQYF.

This chain uses TRBV4-3 with TRBJ2-2, with a possible D match to TRBD1 (5 bases). This CDR3 contains 18 residues. Germline V gives CDR1 LGHNA, CDR2 YSLEER. Trimming took off 0 bases at V and 1 base at J, with 15 bases between the two ends. CDR3 loop: CASSQDPAQGRNTGELFF. CDR3 in DNA: TGCGCCAGCAGCCAAGATCCGGCCCAGGGAAGGAACACCGGGGAGCTGTTTTTT.

This CDR3 reads CASSLASTAGETQYF. The CDR3 DNA reads TGCGCCAGCAGCTTGGCCTCTACTGCTGGGGAGACCCAGTACTTC. This chain connects TRBV5-1 to TRBJ2-5; no firm D call. V lost 0 bases to trimming and J lost 5 bases, with 14 bases between them. Germline CDR1 SGHRS, CDR2 YFSETQ. The CDR3 runs 15 residues.

V gene TRBV20-1 combines with J gene TRBJ2-7, with TRBD2 matching 7 bases. V lost 5 bases and J lost 2; bases outside the gene matches: 9. The CDR3 totals 14 residues. Germline loops: CDR1 DFQATT, CDR2 SNEGSKA (reference sequence). Here the CDR3 DNA reads TGCAGTGCTCTAGTGAAGCGGGGCACCTACGAGCAGTACTTC. Translation: CSALVKRGTYEQYF.

This chain links TRBV9 with TRBJ2-6; TRBD2 aligns across 11 bases. Germline CDR1 is SGDLS and CDR2 is YYNGEE. The V segment lost 3 bases and the J segment 0 bases; nucleotides outside the gene matches: 5. CDR3 length: 18 residues. CDR3 region: CASSGRLAGRSGANVLTF. CDR3 coding DNA: TGTGCCAGCAGCGGCAGACTAGCGGGACGCTCTGGGGCCAACGTCCTGACTTTC.

V usage is TRBV3-1 and J usage is TRBJ1-2, with 7 nucleotides matching TRBD1. V trimming: 4 bases; J trimming: 1 base; junction bases outside the gene matches: 6. CDR1 is LGHDT and CDR2 is YNNKEL in the germline V gene (reference sequence). The CDR3 consists of 15 residues. Written as DNA, the CDR3 is TGTGCCAGCAGCCGACTGACAGGGTATAACTATGGCTACACCTTC. Translating gives CASSRLTGYNYGYTF.

V gene TRBV6-2 or TRBV6-3 combines with J gene TRBJ1-1; possibly TRBD1 for D (5 bases). The CDR3 is made up of 16 amino acids. V was pared by 0 bases and J by 1 base, with 12 bases between. Germline CDR1 MNHEY, CDR2 SVGEGT. The CDR3 protein is CASSYSIRAGNTEAFF. Written as DNA, the CDR3 is TGTGCCAGCAGTTACTCAATCAGGGCTGGGAACACTGAAGCTTTCTTT.

A few counts support this clonotype. The gene calls are TRBV20-1 and TRBJ1-4, with D uncertain. Germline CDR1 reads DFQATT; CDR2 reads SNEGSKA (reference sequence). Trimming removed 3 bases from V and 5 bases from J, with 10 bases in between. This CDR3 is built from 13 residues. The CDR3 bases are TGCAGTGCTAGGAGCAGCCTCAATGAAAAACTGTTTTTT. This translates into CSARSSLNEKLFF.

The CDR3 region has the DNA TGTGCCAGCAGTTTCCAGCCCCCTACCTTATCAGATACGCAGTATTTT. The encoded protein is CASSFQPPTLSDTQYF. The chain couples TRBV27 to TRBJ2-3; D is unclear. This CDR3 region has 16 residues. The germline V gene has CDR1 MNHEY and CDR2 SMNVEV (reference sequence). V gave up 3 bases and J gave up 4 bases, with 17 bases separating them.

CDR3 nucleotide sequence: TGTGCCAGCAGCGTAGGCCTAGCGAGAACAGATACGCAGTATTTT. Translation: CASSVGLARTDTQYF. The rearrangement joins TRBV9 to TRBJ2-3; perhaps TRBD2 as D (6 bases). The CDR3 covers 15 residues. The germline V and J ends were trimmed by 0 bases and 3 bases, with 11 bases remaining between them. Germline V gene lookup returns CDR1 SGDLS and CDR2 YYNGEE.

The table lists this clonotype with many counts. The chain couples TRBV11-2 to TRBJ2-5; either TRBD1 or TRBD2 may fit D (6 bases each). CDR3 size: 15 residues. With 5 bases removed from V and 2 bases from J, the gap between germline ends came to 15 bases. Germline lookup yields CDR1 SGHAT and CDR2 FQNNGV. The CDR3 loop is CASSPLGGGQETQYF. The CDR3 coding sequence is TGTGCCAGCAGCCCTCTCGGAGGGGGTCAAGAGACCCAGTACTTC. The variable domain in full, completed from reference TRBV11-2 and TRBJ2-5, reads EAGVAQSPRYKIIEKRQSVAFWCNPISGHATLYWYQQILGQGPKLLIQFQNNGVVDDSQLPKDRFSAERLKGVDSTLKIQPAKLEDSAVYLCASSPLGGGQETQYFGPGTRLLVL.

The V gene is TRBV20-1, the J gene TRBJ2-7; D gene uncertain. Per the germline V gene, CDR1 is DFQATT and CDR2 is SNEGSKA (reference sequence). There are 14 residues in the CDR3. Trimming cost V 7 bases and J 0 bases, with 16 bases left between them. In DNA form, the CDR3 reads TGCAGTGTCGCCCGCCCGCTGAGCTCCTACGAGCAGTACTTC. Protein: CSVARPLSSYEQYF.

This clonotype is a singleton in its sample. This chain joins TRBV28 and TRBJ2-4; D is perhaps TRBD2 (7 bases). CDR3 length equals 17 residues. Germline V lookup: CDR1 MDHEN, CDR2 SYDVKM. V lost 2 bases and J 13 bases, leaving 27 bases between the germline ends. This CDR3 reads CASSLAGAGTTIAEQYF. CDR3 nucleotide sequence: TGTGCCAGCAGTTTAGCGGGGGCCGGGACTACGATCGCAGAGCAGTACTTC.

V gene TRBV20-1 combines with J gene TRBJ1-5, with TRBD1 matching 11 bases. The germline V gene has CDR1 DFQATT and CDR2 SNEGSKA (reference sequence). The CDR3 has 15 amino acids. Germline trimming cut 0 bases from V and 7 bases from J; bases unmatched to any gene: 5. CDR3 region: CSARDTGTGGQPQHF. CDR3 nucleotides: TGCAGTGCTAGAGACACCGGGACAGGGGGACAGCCCCAGCATTTT.

This clonotype was detected a few times. The CDR3, as DNA: TGTGCCGGAGCCACATATGGCTACACCTTC. This encodes CAGATYGYTF. The chain carries TRBV21-1 and TRBJ1-2. TRBV21-1 is a listed pseudogene. This CDR3 region has 10 residues.